One and the same sample provided the 13 T cell receptor beta chains below, sequenced in a study of T cell responses to AZD1222 COVID-19 vaccine. Only in-frame clones appear in the TCRdb table, and some are missing; sequencing was by immunoSEQ multiplex PCR. The data contain 95,000 or so clones, about 90% of them singletons. Sequencing used peripheral blood, obtained on day 0 of MenACWY control vaccination. The receptors originated from an adult in good health.

Only one count was recorded for this clone. The chain recombines TRBV11-1 with TRBJ2-7, with 9 bases matching TRBD2. This CDR3 spans 16 amino acids. V lost 1 base and J lost 3; bases outside the gene matches: 7. CDR1 is SGHAT and CDR2 is FQDESV in the germline V gene (reference sequence). CDR3 protein: CASSLGWRGGRYEQYF. The CDR3 nucleotides are TGTGCCAGCAGCTTAGGCTGGCGGGGGGGCCGCTACGAGCAGTACTTC.

The V gene is TRBV30, the J gene TRBJ2-7, with D possibly called TRBD1 or TRBD2 (6 bases each). Germline V gene sequence: CDR1 GTSNPN, CDR2 SVGIG (reference sequence). Trimming removed 2 bases from V and 4 bases from J, with 12 bases in between. This CDR3 region has 13 residues. CDR3 sequence reads: CAWSRGAPYEQYF. CDR3 nucleotides: TGTGCCTGGAGTAGGGGGGCGCCATACGAGCAGTACTTC. The full variable domain, rest sourced from reference TRBV30 and TRBJ2-7, is SQTIHQWPATLVQPVGSPLSLECTVEGTSNPNLYWYRQAAGRGLQLLFYSVGIGQISSEVPQNLSASRPQDRQFILSSKKLLLSDSGFYLCAWSRGAPYEQYFGPGTRLTVT.

The chain couples TRBV24-1 to TRBJ2-1, with D possibly TRBD1 on 5 matching bases. The CDR3 is 14 amino acids. Trimming took off 4 bases at V and 4 bases at J, with 10 bases between the two ends. The germline CDR1 and CDR2 sequences are KGHDR and SFDVKD. The CDR3 DNA reads as TGTGCCACCAGTGACTCGACAGTTTACAATGAGCAGTTCTTC. Its translation is CATSDSTVYNEQFF.

This chain links TRBV19 with TRBJ1-1; TRBD1 might be the D (5 bases). Germline lookup yields CDR1 LNHDA and CDR2 SQIVND (reference sequence). Between the trimmed V and J ends, which lost 4 bases and 7 bases, there was a span of 13 bases. CDR3 length: 13 amino acids. The CDR3 DNA reads as TGTGCCAGTAGTAAAGGCAGGGTTGGTGAAGCTTTCTTT. Translated: CASSKGRVGEAFF.

J is TRBJ1-1 and V is TRBV7-2; TRBD1 is a possible D gene (5 bases). The germline V and J ends were trimmed by 5 bases and 2 bases, with 9 bases remaining between them. CDR3 length: 13 amino acids. Germline CDR1 and CDR2: SGHTA and FQGNSA. CDR3 sequence reads: CASSLGANTEAFF. The CDR3 region has the DNA TGTGCCAGCAGCCTAGGGGCAAACACTGAAGCTTTCTTT.

The genes are TRBV19 and TRBJ2-7; TRBD1 matches 10 bases. The CDR3 loop spans 15 amino acids. The V gene's germline CDR1 is LNHDA and CDR2 SQIVND (reference sequence). The junction had 6 bases not matched to a gene; V was cut back by 3 bases and J by 4 bases. The CDR3 DNA sequence: TGTGCCAGTAGTATTGGGGGACAGGGGAAGTACGAGCAGTACTTC. As protein: CASSIGGQGKYEQYF.

This clone was seen only a few times. The chain employs TRBV6-5 and TRBJ2-3, with D perhaps given as TRBD1 or TRBD2 (6 bases each). Trimming removed 0 bases at V and 4 bases at J, with 11 bases between. The CDR3 consists of 15 residues. Per germline, CDR1 MNHEY and CDR2 SVGAGI. As DNA, the CDR3 is TGTGCCAGCAGTTACTCTGGGGGGCCTGCAGATACGCAGTATTTT. Translation: CASSYSGGPADTQYF.

The chain joins TRBV7-2 to TRBJ1-5; 7 nucleotides agree with TRBD1. In germline, CDR1 is SGHTA, CDR2 FQGNSA. Germline trimming cut 5 bases from V and 2 bases from J; bases unmatched to any gene: 9. The CDR3 loop spans 16 amino acids. The CDR3 sequence is CASSPRQGSGNQPQHF. As DNA, the CDR3 is TGTGCCAGCAGCCCCAGACAGGGATCGGGCAATCAGCCCCAGCATTTT.

This clone was counted only a few times. This chain connects TRBV2 to TRBJ1-1; D unresolved. The V end lost 4 bases, the J end lost 3 bases, and 9 bases lay between the germline ends. The germline CDR1 and CDR2 sequences are SNHLY and FYNNEI. This CDR3 is built from 13 residues. Here the CDR3 DNA reads TGTGCCAGCAGTGCGTTGGAGGACACTGAAGCTTTCTTT. Translated, it gives CASSALEDTEAFF.

The chain couples TRBV6-5 to TRBJ1-2; D is unclear. Trimming removed 2 bases from V and 7 bases from J, with 17 bases in between. CDR3 size: 15 residues. Germline V gives CDR1 MNHEY, CDR2 SVGAGI. CDR3 coding DNA: TGTGCCAGCAGTTACGCCGCCCCCACCCTGGGTGGCTACACCTTC. Translating gives CASSYAAPTLGGYTF.

The chain recombines TRBV7-3 with TRBJ2-1; TRBD1 might be the D (6 bases). CDR3 length: 16 amino acids. CDR1 is SGHTA, CDR2 FQGTGA, per germline. V was trimmed by 5 bases and J by 4 bases, leaving 18 bases between them. The CDR3 region is CASSQNLAGDYNEQFF. DNA for the CDR3: TGTGCCAGCAGCCAAAATCTGGCAGGGGATTACAATGAGCAGTTCTTC.

This clone appeared a single time. This chain uses TRBV20-1 with TRBJ2-1; D possibly corresponds to TRBD2 (6 bases). Germline CDR1 and CDR2: DFQATT and SNEGSKA (reference sequence). Trimming pared 3 bases from V and 9 bases from J, leaving 24 bases between. CDR3 length equals 16 residues. CDR3 DNA sequence: TGCAGTGCTAGTAGGGGATCGGGGGATCATCCTGGTGAGCAGTTCTTC. It codes for CSASRGSGDHPGEQFF.

Here the CDR3 reads CASGGLLNTEAFF. DNA of the CDR3: TGTGCCAGCGGTGGATTACTAAACACTGAAGCTTTCTTT. The chain is built from TRBV9 and TRBJ1-1, with D hard to call. Trimming left V 7 bases short and J 2 bases short, with 12 bases between. The germline CDR1 and CDR2 sequences are SGDLS and YYNGEE. CDR3 length equals 13 residues.